The rows below give T cell receptor beta chains drawn from one sample of a study of T cells after yellow fever vaccination. TCRdb analysed the 5' RACE reads with MiXCR anew, one entry per CDR3 protein. The table has around 67,000 distinct CDR3 sequences, around 6.9% seen once; the top ten hold 30% to 45%. Sequencing was performed on CD8+ T cells sorted from PBMCs, taken 4 to 6 days after the first yellow fever vaccination. Receptor source: a man aged 18 to 29 who received the YFV17D yellow fever vaccine. The CDR3 runs from the conserved cysteine through the conserved F or W. The D gene is left open where the match is weak. A clone size is listed for some rows: how often the clone was seen (once, few, many), or a class if it is expanded.

TRBV27,many,TRBD1,TRBJ2-3,TGTGCCAGCAGTTCCCCCGGGACAGGGGAAGATACGCAGTATTTT,CASSSPGTGEDTQYF
TRBV19,few,NA,TRBJ2-6,TGTGCCAGTAGTAATGGAGCGTCTGGGGCCAACGTCCTGACTTTC,CASSNGASGANVLTF
TRBV4-2,many,NA,TRBJ2-2,TGTGCCAGCAGCCAAGTCGACCCGAACACCGGGGAGCTGTTTTTT,CASSQVDPNTGELFF
TRBV6-2/TRBV6-3,NA,NA,TRBJ2-1,TGTGCCAGCAGTTTATCATGGAGCCCCCGAATGGGGTACAATGAGCAGTTCTTC,CASSLSWSPRMGYNEQFF
TRBV13,many,TRBD1,TRBJ2-2,TGTGCCAGCAGCTACCCCTCCGGACAGGGGGCGGGCGGGGAGCTGTTTTTT,CASSYPSGQGAGGELFF
TRBV5-1,many,TRBD2,TRBJ2-3,TGCGCCAGCAGCGCACCGACTAGCGGGGGACCCACAGATACGCAGTATTTT,CASSAPTSGGPTDTQYF
TRBV12-3/TRBV12-4,many,NA,TRBJ1-5,TGTGCCAGCAGTCCTGGTCTTAACAATCAGCCCCAGCATTTT,CASSPGLNNQPQHF
TRBV5-5,few,TRBD2,TRBJ2-1,TGTGCCAGCAACGCCCTGGCGGGGGGCTATGAGCAGTTCTTC,CASNALAGGYEQFF
TRBV3-1,few,TRBD2,TRBJ2-1,TGTGCCAGCAGCCCCCGGGGGCGGGGGGTATTCTACAATGAGCAGTTCTTC,CASSPRGRGVFYNEQFF
TRBV15,many,TRBD1,TRBJ2-6,TGTGCCACCAGCAGCCGGACAGGGTCTCTCTCTGGGGCCAACGTCCTGACTTTC,CATSSRTGSLSGANVLTF
TRBV4-3,NA,TRBD1,TRBJ2-1,TGCGCCAGCAGCCAAAGCCCCTGGGACAGGAACAATGAGCAGTTCTTC,CASSQSPWDRNNEQFF
TRBV30,few,TRBD2,TRBJ2-3,TGTGCCTGGAGTGTTGGACTAGCGGGGAGCACAGATACGCAGTATTTT,CAWSVGLAGSTDTQYF
TRBV7-2,many,NA,TRBJ2-1,TGTGCCAGCTCCGTATGGGTTAGCTACAATGAGCAGTTCTTC,CASSVWVSYNEQFF
TRBV11-2,NA,TRBD1,TRBJ2-1,TGTGCCAGCAGTCGCCAGACAGGGAAAGTCTACAATGAGCAGTTCTTC,CASSRQTGKVYNEQFF
TRBV6-2/TRBV6-3,few,NA,TRBJ2-6,TGTGCCAGCAGACAGGGAGGCAGCTCTGGGGCCAACGTCCTGACTTTC,CASRQGGSSGANVLTF
TRBV6-2/TRBV6-3,few,NA,TRBJ2-3,TGTGCCAGCAGTTACGATCCGGGGGTTACAGATACGCAGTATTTT,CASSYDPGVTDTQYF
TRBV4-2,many,NA,TRBJ2-2,TGTGCCAGCAGCCAGGAATTGGGCACCGGGGAGCTGTTTTTT,CASSQELGTGELFF
TRBV7-2,NA,NA,TRBJ1-5,TGTGCCAGCAGCTTAGATTTAGGTAGCAATCAGCCCCAGCATTTT,CASSLDLGSNQPQHF
TRBV12-3/TRBV12-4,few,NA,TRBJ2-4,TGTGCCAGCAGTTTAAGGATTGAGGGACCAGGGAAAAACATTCAGTACTTC,CASSLRIEGPGKNIQYF
TRBV27,NA,TRBD1,TRBJ2-2,TGTGCCAGCAGTTTATGGACAGGTTACACCGGGGAGCTGTTTTTT,CASSLWTGYTGELFF
TRBV11-2,many,TRBD1,TRBJ1-2,TGTGCCAGCAGCCAAGGACAGGGATGGGACTACACCTTC,CASSQGQGWDYTF
TRBV6-2/TRBV6-3,many,TRBD1,TRBJ2-2,TGTGCCAGCAGTCCGCTCGGGACAGGGGAGACCACCGGGGAGCTGTTTTTT,CASSPLGTGETTGELFF
TRBV7-3,many,NA,TRBJ2-2,TGTGCCAGCACGCCAGGGGAGACCGGGGAGCTGTTTTTT,CASTPGETGELFF
TRBV5-1,NA,NA,TRBJ2-7,TGCGCCAGCAGCTTGGAGGGCTCACACTACGAGCAGTACTTC,CASSLEGSHYEQYF
TRBV7-9,NA,NA,TRBJ2-2,TGTGCCAGCAGCTGGTGGGATTCGAACACCGGGGAGCTGTTTTTT,CASSWWDSNTGELFF
TRBV11-2,many,NA,TRBJ2-1,TGTGCCAGCCTCAGGGGAGGCACCTACAATGAGCAGTTCTTC,CASLRGGTYNEQFF
TRBV4-1,NA,NA,TRBJ2-5,TGCGCCAGCAGCCAAGTATCAGTTAGGGAGACCCAGTACTTC,CASSQVSVRETQYF
TRBV29-1,many,TRBD2,TRBJ2-7,TGCAGCGTTCGCCCGGGACTAGCGCGGGAGCAGTACTTC,CSVRPGLAREQYF
TRBV12-3/TRBV12-4,many,NA,TRBJ2-3,TGTGCCAGCAGTTTCGGCGGACGCACAGATACGCAGTATTTT,CASSFGGRTDTQYF
TRBV27,NA,NA,TRBJ2-5,TGTGCCAGCAGTTTATCGTGGAGGCAGTCAATCCAAGAGACCCAGTACTTC,CASSLSWRQSIQETQYF
TRBV6-5,NA,NA,TRBJ1-5,TGTGCCAGCAGTTTACCAGGGATCCCTAATCAGCCCCAGCATTTT,CASSLPGIPNQPQHF
TRBV27,NA,NA,TRBJ1-6,TGTGCCAGCAGTTCCCCGGGGGCTGAGGGGAATTCACCCCTCCACTTT,CASSSPGAEGNSPLHF
TRBV4-3,medium-sized,NA,TRBJ2-3,TGCGCCAGCAGCCAAGATTGGTCGACAGGCAGCACAGATACGCAGTATTTT,CASSQDWSTGSTDTQYF
TRBV5-1,many,TRBD1,TRBJ2-7,TGCGCCAGCCGATCATGGCCCCGGACAGGTTACGAGCAGTACTTC,CASRSWPRTGYEQYF
TRBV6-2/TRBV6-3,many,NA,TRBJ2-1,TGTGCCAGCAGTTACAACTACAATGAGCAGTTCTTC,CASSYNYNEQFF
TRBV4-1,few,NA,TRBJ1-5,TGCGCCAGCAGCCAAATCCGGGGGGTTGTGCCCCAGCATTTT,CASSQIRGVVPQHF
TRBV5-1,few,NA,TRBJ2-2,TGCGCCAGCAGCATCAAATCCGGGGAGCTGTTTTTT,CASSIKSGELFF
TRBV14,NA,NA,TRBJ1-6,TGTGCCAGCAGCCTATCAGGGCTTTCACCCCTCCACTTT,CASSLSGLSPLHF
TRBV5-1,many,NA,TRBJ2-3,TGCGCCAGCAGCTTGGAAGGTGGGGTAGATACGCAGTATTTT,CASSLEGGVDTQYF
TRBV12-3/TRBV12-4,NA,TRBD2,TRBJ2-1,TGTGCCAGCAGTTTGGGAGGGACGAGCTCCTACAATGAGCAGTTCTTC,CASSLGGTSSYNEQFF
TRBV3-1,few,NA,TRBJ2-5,TGTGCCAGCAGCCCGTTTAGCGGAGAGACCCAGTACTTC,CASSPFSGETQYF
TRBV4-1,many,NA,TRBJ2-7,TGCGCCAGCAGCCAACGTTTTAGCAGATCCTACGAGCAGTACTTC,CASSQRFSRSYEQYF
TRBV3-1,many,TRBD2,TRBJ2-5,TGTGCCAGCAGCCCCCAGGAGGGAGCGGGGGCGTGGAGAGAGACCCAGTACTTC,CASSPQEGAGAWRETQYF
TRBV24-1,few,NA,TRBJ1-2,TGTGCCACCAGTGATTCCGGGGGGGGAATCTATGGCTACACCTTC,CATSDSGGGIYGYTF
TRBV7-9,few,NA,TRBJ2-1,TGTGCCGGCGCCGGGACCCCCCCCATCAATGAGCAGTTCTTC,CAGAGTPPINEQFF
TRBV14,NA,NA,TRBJ1-5,TGTGCCAGCAGCCCCACCACTGCCGGTGAAGGGAGCAATCAGCCCCAGCATTTT,CASSPTTAGEGSNQPQHF
TRBV4-3,many,NA,TRBJ1-1,TGCGCCAGCAGCCAAGATCCAGGGTACGTTGATGACACTGAAGCTTTCTTT,CASSQDPGYVDDTEAFF
TRBV6-1,many,NA,TRBJ2-3,TGTGCCAGCAAAAAGGCTAGGGACGGCACAGATACGCAGTATTTT,CASKKARDGTDTQYF
TRBV7-9,many,NA,TRBJ2-7,TGTGCCAGCAGCTTAACTGACAGAGCCTACGAGCAGTACTTC,CASSLTDRAYEQYF
TRBV27,many,NA,TRBJ2-1,TGTGCCAGCACGACAGCAAACAATGAGCAGTTCTTC,CASTTANNEQFF
TRBV13,few,NA,TRBJ2-3,TGTGCCAGCAGCCAGGCCCCAGGCGGCACGGGCACAGATACGCAGTATTTT,CASSQAPGGTGTDTQYF
TRBV4-1,many,NA,TRBJ2-3,TGCGCCAGCAGGACATGGCAGTCCACAGATACGCAGTATTTT,CASRTWQSTDTQYF
TRBV12-3/TRBV12-4,NA,TRBD1,TRBJ2-1,TGTGCCAGCACCTCAGGGGGTTACAATGAGCAGTTCTTC,CASTSGGYNEQFF
TRBV2,few,NA,TRBJ2-7,TGTGCCAGCAGTGAAAAGGGCGGATACTACGAGCAGTACTTC,CASSEKGGYYEQYF
TRBV20-1,many,NA,TRBJ1-3,TGCAGTGCGTATGGATTAAGCTCTGGAAACACCATATATTTT,CSAYGLSSGNTIYF
TRBV9,few,NA,TRBJ1-2,TGTGCCAGCAGCGTAGATGGCAGGGACTATGGCTACACCTTC,CASSVDGRDYGYTF
TRBV7-9,many,TRBD1,TRBJ1-4,TGTGCCAGCAGCTCCGGACAGGGTGAGGCTGAACTGTTTTTT,CASSSGQGEAELFF
TRBV12-3/TRBV12-4,few,NA,TRBJ1-1,TGTGCCAGCAGTTTGGGTTACACTGAAGCTTTCTTT,CASSLGYTEAFF